These 7 T cell receptor beta chains came from one sample sequenced in a study of T cells in localized non-small cell lung cancer. Assay: immunoSEQ multiplex PCR; the TCRdb copy retains only in-frame clones and omits some. This table holds about 74,000 clones, roughly 84% found once. The sample in question was peripheral blood, obtained before any cancer treatment. These TCRs come from a female donor at least 60 years old with stage I lung adenocarcinoma.

The J gene is TRBJ1-1, the V gene TRBV5-1; TRBD1 agrees at 7 bases. CDR1 SGHRS and CDR2 YFSETQ come from the germline V gene. V gave up 4 bases and J gave up 7 bases; unmatched junction bases: 7. The CDR3 covers 13 residues. In DNA, the CDR3 is TGCGCCAGCAGCCCTCAGGGGGGGTTTGAAGCTTTCTTT. The encoded protein is CASSPQGGFEAFF.

The V gene is TRBV4-3, the J gene TRBJ2-7; 11 positions agree with TRBD2. This CDR3 is 17 amino acids long. Germline V gene lookup returns CDR1 LGHNA and CDR2 YSLEER. After removal of 4 bases from V and 1 base from J, the junction contained 9 bases not matched to a gene. As DNA, the CDR3 is TGCGCCAGCAGCCCAGGACTAGCGGGCCTCATTTCCTACGAGCAGTACTTC. This gives the protein CASSPGLAGLISYEQYF.

The chain is built from TRBV5-1 and TRBJ2-3; 11 bases fit TRBD2. CDR1 is SGHRS, CDR2 YFSETQ, per germline. J was trimmed by 8 bases and V by 0 bases; bases with no gene match: 8. This CDR3 region has 16 residues. CDR3 amino acids: CASSLDGSGGAGTQYF. CDR3 coding DNA: TGCGCCAGCAGCTTGGATGGTAGCGGGGGGGCTGGTACGCAGTATTTT.

The gene calls are TRBV6-5 and TRBJ1-1; D uncertain. Trimming shortened V by 5 bases and J by 4 bases, and 17 bases separated the two germline ends. The CDR3 is 15 amino acids. CDR1 is MNHEY and CDR2 is SVGAGI in the germline V gene. The CDR3 DNA reads as TGTGCCAGCAGTAGCAAACAACTAAGAGGCACTGAAGCTTTCTTT. This translates into CASSSKQLRGTEAFF.

The J gene is TRBJ1-1, the V gene TRBV19; TRBD1 agrees at 7 bases. The ends lost 5 bases at V and 4 bases at J; junction bases unmatched: 7. Germline V gene lookup returns CDR1 LNHDA and CDR2 SQIVND (reference sequence). This CDR3 is built from 14 residues. CDR3 amino acids: CASSSADRATEAFF. The CDR3 region has the DNA TGTGCCAGTAGTTCCGCCGACAGGGCCACTGAAGCTTTCTTT.

The J gene is TRBJ1-5, the V gene TRBV28; 7 bases fit TRBD1. V was pared by 7 bases and J by 4 bases, with 13 bases of the junction left unmatched. The CDR3 loop spans 16 amino acids. Germline CDR1 reads MDHEN; CDR2 reads SYDVKM. As DNA, the CDR3 is TGTGCCAGCACCCTAGGGGGCAGGGGGGGGAATCAGCCCCAGCATTTT. It encodes CASTLGGRGGNQPQHF.

The chain has TRBV7-2 and TRBJ1-4; tentatively, D is TRBD1 (5 bases). This CDR3 comprises 15 residues. Per germline, CDR1 SGHTA and CDR2 FQGNSA. V was cut by 1 base and J by 8 bases, with 14 bases left in between. The CDR3 region is CASSLDRPGREKLFF. The CDR3 coding sequence is TGTGCCAGCAGCTTAGATCGTCCAGGGCGCGAAAAACTGTTTTTT.